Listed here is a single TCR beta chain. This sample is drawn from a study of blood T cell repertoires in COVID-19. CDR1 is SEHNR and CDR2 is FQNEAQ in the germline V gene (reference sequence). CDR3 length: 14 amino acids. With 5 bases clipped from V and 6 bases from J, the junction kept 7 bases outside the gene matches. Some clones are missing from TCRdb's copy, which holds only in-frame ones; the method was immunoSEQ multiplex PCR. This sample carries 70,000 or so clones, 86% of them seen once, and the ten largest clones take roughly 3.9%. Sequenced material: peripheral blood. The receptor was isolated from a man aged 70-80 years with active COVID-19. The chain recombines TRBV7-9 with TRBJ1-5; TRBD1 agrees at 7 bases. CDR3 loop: CASSPGQASQPQHF. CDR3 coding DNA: TGTGCCAGCAGCCCCGGACAGGCCAGTCAGCCCCAGCATTTT.